One and the same sample provided the 16 T cell receptor beta chains below, sequenced in a study of beta chain features in type 1 diabetes. The sequenced template was cDNA made from the entire isolated RNA. The data were produced by immunoSEQ multiplex PCR, yet TCRdb's version contains in-frame clones alone and is incomplete. The sample lists around 250,000 clones; about 14% were seen once. The sequencing input was naive CD4+ T cells from blood. The receptor source for this set is a woman aged 40 to 55 in good health.

The chain is built from TRBV6-5 and TRBJ1-5; TRBD1 matches 7 bases. J gave up 2 bases and V 4 bases, and 5 bases lay outside the gene matches. Germline-derived CDR1 and CDR2 are MNHEY and SVGAGI. The CDR3 extends over 15 amino acids. CDR3 sequence reads: CASSLTGLGNQPQHF. Here the CDR3 DNA reads TGTGCCAGCAGTTTGACAGGGCTGGGCAATCAGCCCCAGCATTTT.

The chain links TRBV19 to TRBJ2-7; 8 bases are shared with TRBD1. Germline CDR1 is LNHDA and CDR2 is SQIVND (reference sequence). Trimming took 8 bases from V and 5 from J; bases not matched to a gene: 14. The CDR3 sequence is 15 residues long. This CDR3 is CASGTRRTGFDEQYF. CDR3 nucleotide sequence: TGTGCCAGTGGTACCCGGAGGACAGGGTTCGACGAGCAGTACTTC.

The rearrangement uses TRBV7-9 and TRBJ2-1; no definite D call. V was cut by 4 bases and J by 8 bases, with 12 bases left in between. Germline CDR1 reads SEHNR; CDR2 reads FQNEAQ (reference sequence). The length of the CDR3 is 13 residues. The CDR3 loop is CASSSRFRHEQFF. DNA of the CDR3: TGTGCCAGCAGCTCCCGTTTCCGTCATGAGCAGTTCTTC. Complete variable domain (other parts from reference TRBV7-9 and TRBJ2-1): DTGVSQNPRHKITKRGQNVTFRCDPISEHNRLYWYRQTLGQGPEFLTYFQNEAQLEKSRLLSDRFSAERPKGSFSTLEIQRTEQGDSAMYLCASSSRFRHEQFFGPGTRLTVL.

This clone was seen more than once but under ten times. The chain employs TRBV2 and TRBJ2-3, with TRBD2 matching over 8 bases. This CDR3 is 13 amino acids long. Looked up from germline, CDR1 is SNHLY and CDR2 is FYNNEI. Trimming cost V 6 bases and J 7 bases; bases outside gene matches: 6. The CDR3 nucleotides read TGTGCCAGCAGGGTCGGCGGGGGGAATACGCAGTATTTT. It specifies CASRVGGGNTQYF.

A few counts support this clone. This chain connects TRBV5-1 to TRBJ2-5; 8 bases match TRBD1. This CDR3 is built from 15 residues. Losses at the gene ends were 6 bases for V and 5 bases for J; bases not matched to a gene: 12. Germline CDR1 reads SGHRS; CDR2 reads YFSETQ. The DNA for the CDR3 is TGCGCCAGCACCTTAAATACCCAGGGGGCTGAGACCCAGTACTTC. This translates into CASTLNTQGAETQYF. Using reference TRBV5-1 and TRBJ2-5 for the parts outside the CDR3, the full variable domain is KAGVTQTPRYLIKTRGQQVTLSCSPISGHRSVSWYQQTPGQGLQFLFEYFSETQRNKGNFPGRFSGRQFSNSRSEMNVSTLELGDSALYLCASTLNTQGAETQYFGPGTRLLVL.

This clone was recorded a few times. The gene calls are TRBV5-1 and TRBJ2-1; TRBD2 aligns across 11 bases. Germline CDR1 is SGHRS and CDR2 is YFSETQ. The CDR3 is made up of 15 amino acids. The junction had 3 bases not matched to a gene; V was cut back by 0 bases and J by 7 bases. CDR3 bases: TGCGCCAGCAGCTTGGCGGTAGCGGGGGGGAATGAGCAGTTCTTC. Translation: CASSLAVAGGNEQFF.

The chain carries TRBV7-2 and TRBJ1-2, with D possibly matching TRBD1 (6 bases). This CDR3 is built from 14 residues. The germline V gene has CDR1 SGHTA and CDR2 FQGNSA. Trimming left V 5 bases short and J 1 base short, with 11 bases between. CDR3 coding DNA: TGTGCCAGCAGCCCAGGGACAAATAACTATGGCTACACCTTC. Translating gives CASSPGTNNYGYTF.

As concerns this clone: Other DNA sequences in the sample encode the same CDR3. The V call is TRBV5-1, the J call TRBJ1-5; D is ambiguous. Between the trimmed V and J ends, which lost 0 bases and 5 bases, there was a span of 6 bases. The CDR3 runs 13 residues. Germline CDR1 SGHRS, CDR2 YFSETQ. DNA for the CDR3: TGCGCCAGCAGCTTGGATCGGGATCAGCCCCAGCATTTT. Translation: CASSLDRDQPQHF.

This clone was found a few times. V gene TRBV2 combines with J gene TRBJ1-4, with 12 bases lining up with TRBD1. Germline V gives CDR1 SNHLY, CDR2 FYNNEI. The CDR3 is 14 amino acids. After removal of 7 bases from V and 9 bases from J, the junction contained 6 bases not matched to a gene. Here the CDR3 DNA reads TGTGCCAGCATCCCCGGGACAGGGGGCCAAAAACTGTTTTTT. Its translation is CASIPGTGGQKLFF.

This clone has more than one count but fewer than ten. The J gene is TRBJ2-2, the V gene TRBV6-6; no firm D call. The CDR3 covers 16 residues. Trimming stripped 7 bases from V and 2 bases from J, with 17 bases between. Germline CDR1 and CDR2: MNHNY and SVGAGI (reference sequence). The CDR3 region has the DNA TGTGCCAGCACCCTCGTGGCCAAGCGTAACACCGGGGAGCTGTTTTTT. Its translation: CASTLVAKRNTGELFF.

The V call is TRBV29-1, the J call TRBJ1-1, with D maybe TRBD1 (6 bases). The V end was cut by 7 bases, the J end by 0 bases, with 15 bases between. Germline V gene lookup returns CDR1 SQVTM and CDR2 ANQGSEA. The CDR3 is 14 amino acids. The CDR3 spells CSAVPQGVNTEAFF. Here the CDR3 DNA reads TGCAGCGCCGTACCACAGGGTGTGAACACTGAAGCTTTCTTT.

The rearrangement links TRBV21-1 to TRBJ1-2; no check of the table's D call, TRBD1, against the DNA was made. TRBV21-1 is designated a pseudogene. This CDR3 spans 14 amino acids. As DNA, the CDR3 is TGTGCCAGCAGCAGGGACAGGCCCACTTATGGCTACACCTTC. Residues: CASSRDRPTYGYTF.

This clone was counted only a few times. The chain carries TRBV29-1 and TRBJ1-2; perhaps TRBD1 as D (5 bases). The CDR3 consists of 12 residues. Trimming stripped 0 bases from V and 7 bases from J, with 9 bases between. Germline loops: CDR1 SQVTM, CDR2 ANQGSEA. CDR3: CSVEDTGSGYTF. DNA for the CDR3: TGCAGCGTTGAAGATACAGGCAGTGGCTACACCTTC.

The chain recombines TRBV6-6 with TRBJ2-1; TRBD2 aligns across 12 bases. Germline V gives CDR1 MNHNY, CDR2 SVGAGI (reference sequence). Germline trimming cut 4 bases from V and 4 bases from J; bases unmatched to any gene: 5. The CDR3 extends over 16 amino acids. CDR3 DNA: TGTGCCAGCAGTTCCGTACTAGCGGGGGGTTACAATGAGCAGTTCTTC. Amino acids: CASSSVLAGGYNEQFF.

The chain is built from TRBV6-5 and TRBJ2-3; D is unresolved. CDR1 and CDR2 from the germline V gene are MNHEY and SVGAGI. V was clipped by 5 bases and J by 0 bases, with 12 bases between them. The CDR3 has 15 residues. CDR3 in DNA: TGTGCCAGCAGTCTCCAGGATCCTAGCACAGATACGCAGTATTTT. Translated: CASSLQDPSTDTQYF.

The V and J genes are TRBV7-2 and TRBJ2-7, with TRBD2 matching 11 bases. The CDR3 extends over 15 amino acids. Germline loops: CDR1 SGHTA, CDR2 FQGNSA. V trimming: 4 bases; J trimming: 3 bases; junction bases outside the gene matches: 5. The CDR3 DNA sequence: TGTGCCAGCAGCTCCGGACTAGCGGGCCTCTACGAGCAGTACTTC. Translation gives CASSSGLAGLYEQYF.